This entry lists 9 T cell receptor beta chains sequenced from one sample in a study of cytomegalovirus exposure and HLA in healthy donors. The PCR had 60 Vbeta and 13 Jbeta primers. TCRdb's copy holds only in-frame clones and misses some; the assay was immunoSEQ multiplex PCR. This table holds about 93,000 clones, 70% to 85% found once. The sequencing input was PBMCs. The receptors originated from a man between 50 and 59 years old in good health and CMV-seronegative.

This rearrangement joins TRBV28 to TRBJ2-3, with 11 bases matching TRBD2. Germline lookup yields CDR1 MDHEN and CDR2 SYDVKM. Trimming took 5 bases from V and 3 from J; bases not matched to a gene: 13. The CDR3 extends over 18 amino acids. CDR3 amino acids: CASSPLSGRAQGTDTQYF. CDR3 nucleotides: TGTGCCAGCAGTCCCCTTAGCGGGAGGGCTCAGGGGACAGATACGCAGTATTTT.

This clone turned up a few times. The rearrangement links TRBV4-3 to TRBJ1-1; tentative D call: TRBD1 (5 bases). CDR3 length equals 15 residues. CDR1 and CDR2 from the germline V gene are LGHNA and YSLEER. V was trimmed by 0 bases and J by 2 bases, leaving 10 bases between them. The CDR3 region has the DNA TGCGCCAGCAGCCAAGAAACAGGTGTTAACACTGAAGCTTTCTTT. Encoded protein: CASSQETGVNTEAFF.

The rearrangement links TRBV27 to TRBJ2-7, with TRBD1 as a possible D gene (5 bases). The ends were cut back, 3 bases at V and 2 bases at J, with 8 bases in the middle. This CDR3 is 13 amino acids long. The germline V gene has CDR1 MNHEY and CDR2 SMNVEV (reference sequence). The chain's CDR3 is CASSLGLTYEQYF. CDR3 DNA: TGTGCCAGCAGTTTGGGGCTGACCTACGAGCAGTACTTC.

The chain combines TRBV10-3 with TRBJ2-3; 9 nucleotides match TRBD2. V dropped 5 bases and J dropped 7; count of bases not matched to a gene: 13. Germline V gene sequence: CDR1 ENHRY, CDR2 SYGVKD. The CDR3 covers 16 residues. The CDR3 loop is CAISPRIVSGRYTQYF. The CDR3 DNA follows: TGTGCCATCAGTCCTCGAATTGTTAGCGGGAGATATACGCAGTATTTT.

The chain couples TRBV28 to TRBJ2-5, with no clear D. Germline lookup yields CDR1 MDHEN and CDR2 SYDVKM. The CDR3 runs 15 residues. Trimming stripped 2 bases from V and 5 bases from J, with 15 bases between. CDR3 protein: CASSLEARPQETQYF. DNA for the CDR3: TGTGCCAGCAGTTTAGAAGCCAGGCCCCAGGAGACCCAGTACTTC.

The chain carries TRBV7-2 and TRBJ1-1; the D is unclear. The length of the CDR3 is 14 residues. With 6 bases removed from V and 3 bases from J, the gap between germline ends came to 14 bases. Germline CDR1 SGHTA, CDR2 FQGNSA. The CDR3 sequence: CASRKSPADTEAFF. The CDR3 coding sequence is TGTGCCAGCAGAAAAAGCCCGGCGGACACTGAAGCTTTCTTT. Combining the CDR3 with reference TRBV7-2 and TRBJ1-1 gives the whole variable domain GAGVSQSPSNKVTEKGKDVELRCDPISGHTALYWYRQSLGQGLEFLIYFQGNSAPDKSGLPSDRFSAERTGGSVSTLTIQRTQQEDSAVYLCASRKSPADTEAFFGQGTRLTVV.

This chain joins TRBV28 and TRBJ1-2, with 7 nucleotides matching TRBD1. CDR3 length equals 14 residues. Germline assignment: CDR1 MDHEN and CDR2 SYDVKM. V dropped 4 bases and J dropped 7; count of bases not matched to a gene: 9. DNA of the CDR3: TGTGCCAGCAGTTACCCCAGACAGGGTGCTGGCTACACCTTC. Its translation is CASSYPRQGAGYTF.

V gene TRBV18 combines with J gene TRBJ1-2; D is possibly TRBD1 (5 bases). CDR3 length: 17 amino acids. With 3 bases removed from V and 0 bases from J, the gap between germline ends came to 17 bases. CDR1 KGHSH and CDR2 LQKENI come from the germline V gene. The CDR3 loop is CASSPRGGAGSNYGYTF. The CDR3 DNA reads as TGTGCCAGCTCACCTCGAGGAGGGGCAGGATCTAACTATGGCTACACCTTC.

The chain carries TRBV18 and TRBJ1-6; D may be TRBD1 (5 bases). Looked up from germline, CDR1 is KGHSH and CDR2 is LQKENI. The CDR3 runs to 16 residues. Deletions cut 3 bases from V and 8 bases from J, with 17 bases between. The CDR3 protein is CASSPLESGIDSPLHF. The DNA of the CDR3 is TGTGCCAGCTCACCGCTAGAGTCAGGGATAGATTCACCCCTCCACTTT.